The 20 T cell receptor beta chains below come from one sample, sequenced in a study of T cells after yellow fever vaccination. From the 5' RACE reads, TCRdb called clonotypes with MiXCR, one entry per CDR3 protein. Of 300,000 to 350,000 distinct CDR3 sequences listed, about 10% were seen once; the top ten hold about 3%. Specimen: CD4+ T cells sorted from PBMCs, collected 45 days after the yellow fever booster vaccination. All receptors come from a man younger than 35 who received the YFV17D yellow fever vaccine.

This clonotype was detected only a few times. This chain uses TRBV6-2 or TRBV6-3 with TRBJ2-1; D is possibly TRBD1 (6 bases). The CDR3 covers 14 residues. Trimming took 5 bases from V and 7 from J, leaving 15 bases between them. Germline values: CDR1 MNHEY, CDR2 SVGEGT. The CDR3 reads CASSQGTPWNEQFF. CDR3 sequence (DNA): TGTGCCAGCAGTCAGGGGACACCCTGGAATGAGCAGTTCTTC.

The rearrangement links TRBV7-8 to TRBJ1-5, with D unclear. Germline V CDR1 and CDR2: SGHVS, FQNEAQ. The length of the CDR3 is 16 residues. Trimming cost V 2 bases and J 6 bases, with 17 bases left between them. The CDR3, as DNA: TGTGCCAGCAGCTTAACACGGTGGGAGCAAGGTCAGCCCCAGCATTTT. It codes for CASSLTRWEQGQPQHF.

The chain couples TRBV6-5 to TRBJ1-5, with unresolved D. Germline V gene lookup returns CDR1 MNHEY and CDR2 SVGAGI. Trimming took 6 bases from V and 6 from J, leaving 18 bases between them. The CDR3 consists of 15 residues. The DNA of the CDR3 is TGTGCCAGCAGCAGTAGGACGCCCCGTGGTCAGCCCCAGCATTTT. This sequence encodes CASSSRTPRGQPQHF.

This clonotype was found a few times. This chain connects TRBV12-3 or TRBV12-4 to TRBJ1-4; D might be TRBD1 (5 bases). CDR3 length equals 15 residues. Trimming cost V 6 bases and J 8 bases, with 19 bases left between them. The CDR3 region is CASSWRDPGGEKLFF. The CDR3, as DNA: TGTGCCAGCAGCTGGCGGGACCCGGGGGGGGAAAAACTGTTTTTT.

This clonotype was detected ten times or more. The chain couples TRBV5-1 to TRBJ1-1; perhaps TRBD1 as D (5 bases). In germline, CDR1 is SGHRS, CDR2 YFSETQ. The CDR3 loop spans 15 amino acids. The V and J ends lost 0 bases and 0 bases respectively, with 9 bases between them. CDR3 amino acids: CASSLGQGMNTEAFF. The CDR3 DNA reads TGCGCCAGCAGCTTGGGCCAGGGCATGAACACTGAAGCTTTCTTT.

This clonotype was picked up many times. The CDR3 spells CASSPTGSGSGNTIYF. DNA of the CDR3: TGTGCCAGCAGCCCGACCGGCTCGGGCTCTGGAAACACCATATATTTT. The chain links TRBV3-1 to TRBJ1-3; no definite D call. The length of the CDR3 is 16 residues. Germline values: CDR1 LGHDT, CDR2 YNNKEL (reference sequence). Trimming removed 4 bases from V and 0 bases from J, with 13 bases in between.

This clonotype was observed at least ten times. This chain connects TRBV12-3 or TRBV12-4 to TRBJ2-5, with D possibly matching TRBD1 (5 bases). The CDR3 extends over 13 amino acids. The V end lost 6 bases, the J end lost 2 bases, and 10 bases lay between the germline ends. The CDR3 DNA reads as TGTGCCAGCAGCTTAAGGGGACAAGAGACCCAGTACTTC. This translates into CASSLRGQETQYF.

This clonotype was seen a handful of times. The chain recombines TRBV7-9 with TRBJ1-3; 8 bases are a match to TRBD1. Germline CDR1 reads SEHNR; CDR2 reads FQNEAQ (reference sequence). CDR3 length: 17 amino acids. V gave up 4 bases and J gave up 1 base; unmatched junction bases: 9. CDR3 nucleotides: TGTGCCAGCAGCTCTCCGTGGACAGGGAATTCTGGAAACACCATATATTTT. Protein: CASSSPWTGNSGNTIYF. Full variable domain (missing parts from reference TRBV7-9 and TRBJ1-3): DTGVSQNPRHKITKRGQNVTFRCDPISEHNRLYWYRQTLGQGPEFLTYFQNEAQLEKSRLLSDRFSAERPKGSFSTLEIQRTEQGDSAMYLCASSSPWTGNSGNTIYFGEGSWLTVV.

The chain has TRBV7-8 and TRBJ1-2; 11 bases line up with TRBD1. Germline V gene sequence: CDR1 SGHVS, CDR2 FQNEAQ. After removal of 5 bases from V and 2 bases from J, the junction contained 4 bases not matched to a gene. The CDR3 has 15 residues. The CDR3 protein is CASSPRDRGNYGYTF. CDR3 in DNA: TGTGCCAGCAGCCCTAGGGACAGGGGGAACTATGGCTACACCTTC.

At least ten counts were recorded for this clonotype. CDR3 in amino acids: CAISDWQDRYEQYF. The CDR3 DNA reads TGTGCCATCAGTGACTGGCAGGACCGCTACGAGCAGTACTTC. The chain uses TRBV10-3 and TRBJ2-7; D remains unclear. V was shortened by 3 bases and J by 3 bases, with 12 bases between the two germline ends. The length of the CDR3 is 14 residues. Germline CDR1 is ENHRY and CDR2 is SYGVKD.

This clonotype was picked up a small number of times. The CDR3 here is CASNDPTGAHQPQHF. The CDR3 DNA reads TGTGCCAGCAATGACCCGACAGGGGCGCATCAGCCCCAGCATTTT. The rearrangement joins TRBV6-2 or TRBV6-3 to TRBJ1-5; TRBD1 matches 8 bases. The V and J ends lost 7 bases and 5 bases, in that order; junction bases with no gene match: 10. CDR3 length equals 15 residues. Germline V CDR1 and CDR2: MNHEY, SVGEGT.

This clonotype was recorded many times. The rearrangement links TRBV3-1 to TRBJ2-1; D is tentatively TRBD1 or TRBD2 (5 bases each). Trimming cost V 2 bases and J 15 bases, with 17 bases left between them. Germline assignment: CDR1 LGHDT and CDR2 YNNKEL (reference sequence). CDR3 size: 13 residues. The CDR3 reads CASSQNLGDRWFF. The CDR3 DNA follows: TGTGCCAGCAGCCAAAACTTGGGGGACCGTTGGTTCTTC.

This chain joins TRBV7-2 and TRBJ2-1; 8 bases match TRBD1. Germline V lookup: CDR1 SGHTA, CDR2 FQGNSA. The V and J ends lost 5 bases and 5 bases, in that order; junction bases with no gene match: 5. The CDR3 has 14 residues. The CDR3 protein is CASSPQTGDNEQFF. Here the CDR3 DNA reads TGTGCCAGCAGCCCCCAGACAGGGGACAATGAGCAGTTCTTC.

This clonotype was picked up a small number of times. The chain has TRBV9 and TRBJ2-5; D assignment may be TRBD1 or TRBD2 (5 bases each). The CDR3 is 15 residues long. V lost 1 base and J lost 1, with 11 bases in between. Germline CDR1 SGDLS, CDR2 YYNGEE. CDR3 coding DNA: TGTGCCAGCAGCGTAAGGGGTCGGGGCCAAGAGACCCAGTACTTC. Translation gives CASSVRGRGQETQYF.

This rearrangement joins TRBV7-2 to TRBJ1-5; D might be TRBD1 (5 bases). Germline V gene data show CDR1 as SGHTA and CDR2 as FQGNSA. The ends were cut back, 3 bases at V and 1 base at J, with 10 bases in the middle. The CDR3 is made up of 15 amino acids. CDR3 sequence reads: CASSFIGGSNQPQHF. DNA of the CDR3: TGTGCCAGCAGCTTTATCGGGGGAAGCAATCAGCCCCAGCATTTT.

Only a few counts were recorded for this clonotype. V gene TRBV6-2 or TRBV6-3 combines with J gene TRBJ2-7; D might be TRBD1 (6 bases). V dropped 5 bases and J dropped 4 bases, with 18 bases sitting between them. The CDR3 spans 15 residues. Germline V lookup: CDR1 MNHEY, CDR2 SVGEGT. In DNA, the CDR3 is TGTGCCAGCAGTAAAACGACAGGACCCCGATACGAGCAGTACGTC. Amino acids: CASSKTTGPRYEQYV.

The chain joins TRBV20-1 to TRBJ2-3; 7 bases agree with TRBD2. V trimming: 6 bases; J trimming: 0 bases; junction bases outside the gene matches: 9. Germline CDR1 and CDR2: DFQATT and SNEGSKA (reference sequence). This CDR3 contains 15 residues. The CDR3 loop is CSAENAGESTDTQYF. The CDR3 DNA is TGCAGTGCCGAGAACGCGGGGGAGAGCACAGATACGCAGTATTTT.

Regarding this clonotype: This CDR3 is missing its conserved last phenylalanine or tryptophan, likely due to a read error. V usage is TRBV18 and J usage is TRBJ1-1; D gene ambiguous. The CDR3 spans 13 residues. Trimming left V 6 bases short and J 1 base short, with 9 bases between. Germline lookup yields CDR1 KGHSH and CDR2 LQKENI. The CDR3 loop reads CASSPAENTEAFS. The CDR3 DNA reads TGTGCCAGCTCCCCGGCAGAGAACACTGAAGCTTTCTCT.

This clonotype occurred many times. The genes are TRBV6-2 or TRBV6-3 and TRBJ2-5; the D call may be TRBD1 or TRBD2 (5 bases each). Trimming pared 5 bases from V and 1 base from J, leaving 8 bases between. Germline V gene lookup returns CDR1 MNHEY and CDR2 SVGEGT. The CDR3 has 13 amino acids. CDR3 loop: CASSDGAQETQYF. The CDR3 DNA follows: TGTGCCAGCAGTGACGGGGCCCAAGAGACCCAGTACTTC.

There are a few counts of this clonotype. The chain uses TRBV18 and TRBJ1-5, with 7 bases fitting TRBD1. Germline V gene lookup returns CDR1 KGHSH and CDR2 LQKENI. This CDR3 contains 15 residues. Germline trimming cut 4 bases from V and 6 bases from J; bases unmatched to any gene: 9. The CDR3, as DNA: TGTGCCAGCTCACGAAACTCCGGGACAGCTCAGCCCCAGCATTTT. Its translation: CASSRNSGTAQPQHF. Using reference TRBV18 and TRBJ1-5 for the parts outside the CDR3, the full variable domain is NAGVMQNPRHLVRRRGQEARLRCSPMKGHSHVYWYRQLPEEGLKFMVYLQKENIIDESGMPKERFSAEFPKEGPSILRIQQVVRGDSAAYFCASSRNSGTAQPQHFGDGTRLSIL.